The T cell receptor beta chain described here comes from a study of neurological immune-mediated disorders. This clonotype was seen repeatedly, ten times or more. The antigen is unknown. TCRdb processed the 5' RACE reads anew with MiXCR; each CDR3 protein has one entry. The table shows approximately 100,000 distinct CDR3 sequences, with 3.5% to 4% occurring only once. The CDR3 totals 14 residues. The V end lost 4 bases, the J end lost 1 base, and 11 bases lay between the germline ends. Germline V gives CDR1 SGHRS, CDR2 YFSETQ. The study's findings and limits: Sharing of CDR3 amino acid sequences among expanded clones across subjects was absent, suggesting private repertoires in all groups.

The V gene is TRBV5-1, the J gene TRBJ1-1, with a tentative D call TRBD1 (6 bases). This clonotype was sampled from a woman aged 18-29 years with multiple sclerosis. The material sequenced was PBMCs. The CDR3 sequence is CASSPRGQNTEAFF. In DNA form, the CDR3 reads TGCGCCAGCAGCCCGAGGGGACAGAACACTGAAGCTTTCTTT.